What follows describes a single T cell receptor beta chain. Sequencing was performed with immunoSEQ multiplex PCR; in TCRdb, only in-frame clones are kept and a portion is missing. The sample holds about 190,000 clones; roughly 80% are singletons and the top ten take 20%. This record belongs to a study of blood T cell repertoires in COVID-19. In the study overall: Samples came from the United States, Italy and Spain, spanning acute and convalescent COVID-19.

This CDR3 spans 18 amino acids. V shed 1 base, J shed 4 bases, and the junction held 10 bases outside the gene matches. CDR1 is KGHSH, CDR2 LQKENI, per germline. Material for sequencing was peripheral blood. This chain joins TRBV18 and TRBJ2-5; 12 bases are a match to TRBD1. The clonotype comes from a human donor in a cohort sampled during active COVID-19. The CDR3 DNA is TGTGCCAGCTCACCACAAAGTCCGGGACAGGGGGCTTCAGAGACCCAGTACTTC. It yields the protein CASSPQSPGQGASETQYF.